The clone carrying this T cell receptor (beta chain) came up many times. Time point meaning: newly diagnosed GD, antithyroid drugs for less than 3 months. Generation of the TCR library employed RNA extracted from PBMCs. This sample stems from a study of regulatory T cells in long-lasting Graves disease. Relying on iRepertoire HTBI primers and Arm-PCR of CDR3 regions, the team built TCR beta libraries. From the multiplex PCR reads, TCRdb called clonotypes with MiXCR, one entry per CDR3 protein. The sample gives roughly 420,000 distinct CDR3 sequences, around 15% of which show up once; less than 30% is in the top ten. The sample also formed part of further work on T cells in Graves' hyperthyroidism and ophthalmopathy.

This clonotype originated in a woman aged 18 to 35 with Graves disease. Sequenced here: peripheral blood mononuclear cells (PBMCs), sampled at new diagnosis, from a patient treated with antithyroid drugs.

In DNA, the CDR3 is TGTGCCAGCAGCCTCCCTGGACAGAGAATCAATGAGCAGTACTTC. Its protein is CASSLPGQRINEQYF. The chain uses TRBV28 and TRBJ2-7, with D possibly TRBD1 on 6 matching bases. CDR3 length equals 15 residues. CDR1 and CDR2 (germline): MDHEN, SYDVKM. V was shortened by 6 bases and J by 7 bases, with 22 bases between the two germline ends. Using reference TRBV28 and TRBJ2-7 for the parts outside the CDR3, the full variable domain is DVKVTQSSRYLVKRTGEKVFLECVQDMDHENMFWYRQDPGLGLRLIYFSYDVKMKEKGDIPEGYSVSREKKERFSLILESASTNQTSMYLCASSLPGQRINEQYFGPGTRLTVT.